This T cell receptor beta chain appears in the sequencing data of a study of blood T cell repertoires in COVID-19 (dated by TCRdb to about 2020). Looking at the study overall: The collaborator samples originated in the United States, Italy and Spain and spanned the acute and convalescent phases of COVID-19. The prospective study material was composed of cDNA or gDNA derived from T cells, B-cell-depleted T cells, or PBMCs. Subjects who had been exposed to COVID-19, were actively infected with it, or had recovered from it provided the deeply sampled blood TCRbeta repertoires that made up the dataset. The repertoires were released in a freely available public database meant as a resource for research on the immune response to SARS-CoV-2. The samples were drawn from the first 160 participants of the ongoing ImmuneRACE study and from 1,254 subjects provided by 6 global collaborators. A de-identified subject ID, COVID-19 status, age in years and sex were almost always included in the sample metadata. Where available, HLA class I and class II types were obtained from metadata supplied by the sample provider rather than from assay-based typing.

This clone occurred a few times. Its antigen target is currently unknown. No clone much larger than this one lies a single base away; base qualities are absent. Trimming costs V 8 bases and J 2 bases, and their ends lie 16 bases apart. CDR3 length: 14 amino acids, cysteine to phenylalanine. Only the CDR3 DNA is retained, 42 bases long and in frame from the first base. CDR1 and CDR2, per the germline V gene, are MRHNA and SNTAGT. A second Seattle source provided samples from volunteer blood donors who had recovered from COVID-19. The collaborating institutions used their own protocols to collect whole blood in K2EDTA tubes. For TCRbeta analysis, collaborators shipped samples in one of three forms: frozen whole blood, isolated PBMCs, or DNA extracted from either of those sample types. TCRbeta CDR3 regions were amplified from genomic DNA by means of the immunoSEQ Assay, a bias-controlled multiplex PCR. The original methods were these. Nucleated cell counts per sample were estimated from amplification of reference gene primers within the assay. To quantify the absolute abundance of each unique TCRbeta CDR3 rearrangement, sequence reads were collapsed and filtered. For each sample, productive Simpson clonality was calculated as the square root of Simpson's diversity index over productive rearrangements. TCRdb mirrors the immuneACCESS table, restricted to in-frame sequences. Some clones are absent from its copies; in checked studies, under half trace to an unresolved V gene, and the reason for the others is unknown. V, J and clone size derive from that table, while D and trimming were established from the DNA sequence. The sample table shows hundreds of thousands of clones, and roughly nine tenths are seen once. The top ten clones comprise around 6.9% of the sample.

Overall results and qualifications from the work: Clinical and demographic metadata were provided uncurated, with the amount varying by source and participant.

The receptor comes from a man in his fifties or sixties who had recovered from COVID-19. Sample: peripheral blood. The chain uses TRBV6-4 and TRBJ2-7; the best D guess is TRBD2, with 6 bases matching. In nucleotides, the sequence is TGTGCCAGCGTCTGGGACTCAACCCCCTACGAGCAGTACTTC. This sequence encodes CASVWDSTPYEQYF.